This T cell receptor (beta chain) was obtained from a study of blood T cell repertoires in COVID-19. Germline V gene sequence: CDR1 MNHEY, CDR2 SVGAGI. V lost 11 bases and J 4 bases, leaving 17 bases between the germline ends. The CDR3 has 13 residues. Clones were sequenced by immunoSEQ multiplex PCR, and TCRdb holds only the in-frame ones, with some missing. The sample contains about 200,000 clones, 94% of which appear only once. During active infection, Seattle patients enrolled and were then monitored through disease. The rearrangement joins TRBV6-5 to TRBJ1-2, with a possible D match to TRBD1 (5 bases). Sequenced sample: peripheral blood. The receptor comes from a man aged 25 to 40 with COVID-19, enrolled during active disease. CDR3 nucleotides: TGTGCCGCAGGGCGGGGGACTCTCTATGGCTACACCTTC. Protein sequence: CAAGRGTLYGYTF.